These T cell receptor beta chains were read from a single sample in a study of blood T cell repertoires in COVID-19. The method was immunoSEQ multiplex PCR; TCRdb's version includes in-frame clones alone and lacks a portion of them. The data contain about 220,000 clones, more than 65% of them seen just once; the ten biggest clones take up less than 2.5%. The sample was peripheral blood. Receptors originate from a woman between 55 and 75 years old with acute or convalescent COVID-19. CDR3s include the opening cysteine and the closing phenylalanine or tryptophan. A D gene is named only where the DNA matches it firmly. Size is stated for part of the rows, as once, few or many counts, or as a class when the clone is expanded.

TGCGCCAGCAGCTTGGCCTCAGAGACCCAGTACTTC	CASSLASETQYF	.	TRBV5-1	TRBJ2-5	.
TGTGCCAGCAGGGAGGGAAGGGATACGCAGTATTTT	CASREGRDTQYF	.	TRBV12-3/TRBV12-4	TRBJ2-3	.
TGTGCCAGCAGCGGGTCTAGGGGGACTAGCCCCTACGAGCAGTACTTC	CASSGSRGTSPYEQYF	many	TRBV28	TRBJ2-7	TRBD2
TGTGCCAGTAGTCAACTCCAAACTAGCAACTATGGCTACACCTTC	CASSQLQTSNYGYTF	.	TRBV19	TRBJ1-2	.
TGTGCCAGCAGCTTAAGTAGCGGGGGCTCCTACGAGCAGTACTTC	CASSLSSGGSYEQYF	.	TRBV7-8	TRBJ2-7	TRBD2
TGCGCCAGCAGCCAATGGACGGACTGGAGACAGAACACTGAAGCTTTCTTT	CASSQWTDWRQNTEAFF	once	TRBV4-3	TRBJ1-1	.
TGTGCCAGCAGAACCGGGGGTAGCATCAATGAGCAGTTCTTC	CASRTGGSINEQFF	.	TRBV6-5	TRBJ2-1	.
TGTGCCAGCAGCCCTCGCCAGGGGGATCAGCCCCAGCATTTT	CASSPRQGDQPQHF	.	TRBV7-8	TRBJ1-5	TRBD1
TGTGCCAGCAGCCAACTCCGGACAGGGGGCCCACCCCTCCACTTT	CASSQLRTGGPPLHF	many	TRBV3-1/TRBV3-2	TRBJ1-6	TRBD1
TGTGCCAGCAGTGTAGGGCTAGCGGTAAGCACAGATACGCAGTATTTT	CASSVGLAVSTDTQYF	.	TRBV6-1	TRBJ2-3	TRBD2
TGCGCCAGCAGCCGACAGGGCCAACGCTATGGCTACACCTTC	CASSRQGQRYGYTF	.	TRBV4-1	TRBJ1-2	TRBD1
TGCGCCAGCAGCGGAACTAGCGGGGGGACCCTACGCGTGCAGTACTTC	CASSGTSGGTLRVQYF	.	TRBV5-1	TRBJ2-7	TRBD2
TGTGCCAGCAGTTACTATTTAGGCAGGGTTGGCACTGAAGCTTTCTTT	CASSYYLGRVGTEAFF	.	TRBV6-2/TRBV6-3	TRBJ1-1	.
TGTGCCAGCAGAGGAAGCGGGGGGAACAGGGAGCTGTTTTTT	CASRGSGGNRELFF	.	TRBV28	TRBJ2-2	TRBD2
TGTGCCAGCAGCCGACAGGGAGGCCGGCGGCACTATGGCTACACCTTC	CASSRQGGRRHYGYTF	.	TRBV14	TRBJ1-2	TRBD1
TGTGCCAGCATGGCACAGGGAGAAGAGACCCAGTACTTC	CASMAQGEETQYF	.	TRBV2	TRBJ2-5	.
TGTGCCAGCAGCTTGCACTTAAGACAGGGAAGCAATCAGCCCCAGCATTTT	CASSLHLRQGSNQPQHF	.	TRBV11-3	TRBJ1-5	TRBD1
TGTGCCAGCAGCTCAGGGACACTGATGAACACTGAAGCTTTCTTT	CASSSGTLMNTEAFF	.	TRBV11-2	TRBJ1-1	.
TGTGCCAGCAGCCACTTAGGGGGAGGGTCTGGAAACACCATATATTTT	CASSHLGGGSGNTIYF	.	TRBV4-2	TRBJ1-3	.
TGTGCCAGCAGTTATAGCGGCCGCGGACTGAGGACGACAGATACGCAGTATTTT	CASSYSGRGLRTTDTQYF	.	TRBV6-2/TRBV6-3	TRBJ2-3	.
TGTGCCAGCAGCCAACCAGTAACCAGGCTATCTTTGGGGACCCAGTACTTC	CASSQPVTRLSLGTQYF	.	TRBV11-2	TRBJ2-5	.
TGTGCCAGCAGTGAAGCTAGGACAGGGGGATTTAGCAATCAGCCCCAGCATTTT	CASSEARTGGFSNQPQHF	once	TRBV6-1	TRBJ1-5	TRBD1
TGCGCCAGCAGCTTGGGTATTTCCGAGACCCAGTACTTC	CASSLGISETQYF	once	TRBV5-1	TRBJ2-5	.
TGTGCCAGCAGCTTAGTCGGGGGGGCCTACAATGAGCAGTTCTTC	CASSLVGGAYNEQFF	.	TRBV7-8	TRBJ2-1	TRBD2
TGTGCCTGGAGTCCCCCAAGCGGGACCAAAGAGACCCAGTACTTC	CAWSPPSGTKETQYF	.	TRBV30	TRBJ2-5	TRBD2
TGCAGCTCCCTTCGGGGCGGGGCGGCAGATACGCAGTATTTT	CSSLRGGAADTQYF	once	TRBV29-1	TRBJ2-3	.
TGTGCCAGTAGTCTCACAGGGAGGGAGCTGTTTTTT	CASSLTGRELFF	.	TRBV19	TRBJ2-2	.
TGTGCCAGCAGCCAAGGCCAGGGGTCGGGCCAGCCCCAGCATTTT	CASSQGQGSGQPQHF	.	TRBV4-2	TRBJ1-5	.
TGTGCCAGCAGCTTAGGCCCACAGGATACCTACGAGCAGTACTTC	CASSLGPQDTYEQYF	.	TRBV7-9	TRBJ2-7	.
TGTGCCAGCAGTTCCCAGACAGGGGCGGCTTTCTTT	CASSSQTGAAFF	.	TRBV28	TRBJ1-1	TRBD1
TGCGCCAGCAGCTTGTGGACTAGCGGGGGTCGGACAGATACGCAGTATTTT	CASSLWTSGGRTDTQYF	.	TRBV5-1	TRBJ2-3	TRBD2
TGTGCCAGCAGTTACCGACAGGGCACTGAAGCTTTCTTT	CASSYRQGTEAFF	few	TRBV6-5	TRBJ1-1	TRBD1
TGTGCTAGTGGTTTGTCCCTCACGGGGACAGGGCCTAACTATGGCTACACCTTC	CASGLSLTGTGPNYGYTF	.	TRBV12-5	TRBJ1-2	TRBD1
TGTGCCAGCAGCCCGGGAGGGGTTCGGGCTAATGAAAAACTGTTTTTT	CASSPGGVRANEKLFF	.	TRBV5-5	TRBJ1-4	.
TGTGCCAGCAGCTTGGCTGCGGCAACCTCTGGAAACACCATATATTTT	CASSLAAATSGNTIYF	.	TRBV5-5	TRBJ1-3	.
TGCGCCAGCAGCGGACAGGGTCTGGAAAATGAGCAGTTCTTC	CASSGQGLENEQFF	.	TRBV5-1	TRBJ2-1	TRBD1
TGTGCCAGTGGGGGCAGGGGGTTCTCCGATACGCAGTATTTT	CASGGRGFSDTQYF	.	TRBV19	TRBJ2-3	TRBD1